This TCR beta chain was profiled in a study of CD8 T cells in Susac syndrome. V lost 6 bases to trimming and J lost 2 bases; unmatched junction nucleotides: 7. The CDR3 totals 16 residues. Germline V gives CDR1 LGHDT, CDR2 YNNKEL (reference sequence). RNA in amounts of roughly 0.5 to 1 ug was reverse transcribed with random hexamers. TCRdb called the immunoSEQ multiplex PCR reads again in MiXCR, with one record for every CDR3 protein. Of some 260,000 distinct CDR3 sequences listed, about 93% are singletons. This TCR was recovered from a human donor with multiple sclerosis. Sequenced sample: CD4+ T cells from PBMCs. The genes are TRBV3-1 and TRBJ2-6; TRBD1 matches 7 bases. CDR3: CASRGDRGPGANVLTF. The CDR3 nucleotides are TGTGCCAGCAGGGGGGACAGAGGTCCTGGGGCCAACGTCCTGACTTTC.